Below, one T cell receptor beta chain is given with its context. Its antigen is unidentified. No infections or other immune events were documented during collection. This specimen comes from a study of identifying expanded T cells in peripheral blood. General observations from the study: About 1.2 clones differed between technical replicates, versus around 15 and 18 over time. Across healthy donors, higher total template counts meant significantly greater roughly two-week count variance.

Libraries were prepared by immunoSEQ multiplex PCR; TCRdb keeps only in-frame clonotypes and omits some of them. Of about 52,000 clones listed, roughly 82% are singletons. The CDR3 length is 18 residues. Germline V lookup: CDR1 SEHNR, CDR2 FQNEAQ (reference sequence). Trimming cost V 5 bases and J 1 base; bases outside gene matches: 9. Sample: blood. V and J are TRBV7-9 and TRBJ2-2, with 11 bases identical to TRBD1. This clonotype originated in a person aged 18-70 years in good health. CDR3 DNA: TGTGCCAGCAGCACAGGGACAGGGGGGTTAAGGAACACCGGGGAGCTGTTTTTT. Translation gives CASSTGTGGLRNTGELFF. Looking up the rest from reference TRBV7-9 and TRBJ2-2 gives the full variable domain: DTGVSQNPRHKITKRGQNVTFRCDPISEHNRLYWYRQTLGQGPEFLTYFQNEAQLEKSRLLSDRFSAERPKGSFSTLEIQRTEQGDSAMYLCASSTGTGGLRNTGELFFGEGSRLTVL.